This T cell receptor beta chain was documented in a study of shared clonotypes between healthy human individuals. The CDR3 length is 12 residues. With 3 bases removed from V and 3 bases from J, the gap between germline ends came to 3 bases. CDR1 is PRHDT and CDR2 is FYEKMQ in the germline V gene (reference sequence). At the deep level, the assay was run. Roughly 27,000 T cell genomes, or around 180 ng DNA, went into the sorted-subset replicate PCRs. Method: immunoSEQ multiplex PCR; TCRdb's copy keeps in-frame clones and lacks some. The sample holds a few million clones, around 90% seen once. What was sequenced was naive CD4+ T cells sorted from blood. Subset denoted: CD45RA+ positively selected. This clonotype was obtained from a man aged 18 to 30 in good health. V usage is TRBV13 and J usage is TRBJ2-4; D is unresolved. Here the CDR3 DNA reads TGTGCCAGCAGCTTCAACAAAAACATTCAGTACTTC. Translation gives CASSFNKNIQYF.